Each of the 26 T cell receptor beta chains below was sequenced from the same sample in a study of type 1 regulatory T cells. Via MiXCR, TCRdb re-called the reads, giving one row per CDR3 protein. Of about 18,000 distinct CDR3 sequences in the sample, roughly 10% are singletons; the top ten hold under 3.5%. The source material was CD4+ T cells, either the whole sample or a sorted fraction (not recorded which). Receptors were obtained from a human donor in good health.

The table lists this clonotype with a few counts. V is TRBV2 and J is TRBJ2-1; 7 bases are shared with TRBD2. Germline CDR1 reads SNHLY; CDR2 reads FYNNEI. Unmatched junction bases numbered 3, after V lost 5 bases and J lost 5 bases. The CDR3 consists of 13 residues. This CDR3 is CASSFLADNEQFF. CDR3 nucleotide sequence: TGTGCCAGCAGTTTCCTAGCGGACAATGAGCAGTTCTTC.

This clonotype showed up many times. The CDR3 sequence: CSARHPNNQPQHF. CDR3 sequence (DNA): TGCAGTGCTAGACATCCTAACAATCAGCCCCAGCATTTT. The chain couples TRBV20-1 to TRBJ1-5; D gene uncertain. Trimming pared 2 bases from V and 3 bases from J, leaving 8 bases between. The CDR3 has 13 amino acids. Germline values: CDR1 DFQATT, CDR2 SNEGSKA (reference sequence).

This clonotype was seen many times. The chain recombines TRBV10-3 with TRBJ2-3, with D perhaps given as TRBD1 or TRBD2 (5 bases each). The CDR3 length is 12 residues. CDR1 is ENHRY and CDR2 is SYGVKD in the germline V gene. V gave up 4 bases and J gave up 6 bases, with 8 bases separating them. The DNA of the CDR3 is TGTGCCATCAGTGCCGAGGGGGATACGCAGTATTTT. Its translation: CAISAEGDTQYF.

In this sample, this clonotype turned up many times. This chain uses TRBV6-1 with TRBJ1-1; a possible D gene is TRBD1 (6 bases). The ends were cut back, 4 bases at V and 6 bases at J, with 12 bases in the middle. Germline V lookup: CDR1 MNHNS, CDR2 SASEGT. This CDR3 region has 13 residues. In nucleotides, the CDR3 is TGTGCCAGCAGTGTCCGACAGGACTCTGAAGCTTTCTTT. Protein product: CASSVRQDSEAFF.

This clonotype appeared many times. The chain couples TRBV20-1 to TRBJ2-7; no firm D call. V was shortened by 7 bases and J by 7 bases, with 14 bases between the two germline ends. The CDR3 consists of 11 residues. CDR1 and CDR2 (germline): DFQATT, SNEGSKA (reference sequence). DNA for the CDR3: TGCAGTGTCGGATCCCCCGGGGAGCAGTACTTC. This gives the protein CSVGSPGEQYF.

This clonotype appeared a few times. This rearrangement joins TRBV20-1 to TRBJ2-7; 7 bases fit TRBD1. The germline gives CDR1 DFQATT, CDR2 SNEGSKA (reference sequence). V lost 6 bases, J lost 0 bases, and 8 bases stayed unmatched. CDR3 size: 14 residues. The CDR3 DNA reads as TGCAGTGCCCACGGGACAGCGAGCTCCTACGAGCAGTACTTC. It is translated as CSAHGTASSYEQYF.

There are many counts of this clonotype. CDR3 sequence reads: CSAKVPGRDEQFF. Here the CDR3 DNA reads TGCAGTGCTAAGGTGCCAGGGAGGGATGAGCAGTTCTTC. The V gene is TRBV20-1, the J gene TRBJ2-1, with TRBD2 identical over 7 bases. The junction had 8 bases not matched to a gene; V was cut back by 4 bases and J by 8 bases. The germline gives CDR1 DFQATT, CDR2 SNEGSKA (reference sequence). CDR3 length equals 13 residues.

This chain links TRBV7-2 with TRBJ2-1; no clear D gene. The CDR3 sequence is 15 residues long. CDR1 SGHTA and CDR2 FQGNSA come from the germline V gene. The V end lost 3 bases, the J end lost 10 bases, and 19 bases lay between the germline ends. CDR3 protein: CASSLVAGGKGEQFF. The DNA of the CDR3 is TGTGCCAGCAGCTTGGTGGCAGGTGGAAAAGGAGAGCAGTTCTTC.

The J gene is TRBJ1-2, the V gene TRBV4-2; 7 bases agree with TRBD1. Germline V CDR1 and CDR2: LGHNA, YNFKEQ. This CDR3 has 16 residues. After removal of 0 bases from V and 5 bases from J, the junction contained 9 bases not matched to a gene. The CDR3 region has the DNA TGTGCCAGCAGCCAAGATTTAGGGGGCGTAGGGTATGGCTACACCTTC. Translating gives CASSQDLGGVGYGYTF.

The chain uses TRBV5-1 and TRBJ2-2, with D unresolved. The CDR3 is 16 residues long. V gave up 4 bases and J gave up 1 base, with 14 bases separating them. The germline CDR1 and CDR2 sequences are SGHRS and YFSETQ. The CDR3 DNA reads as TGCGCCAGCAGCGTAATAGGAGTCCAGAACACCGGGGAGCTGTTTTTT. The encoded protein is CASSVIGVQNTGELFF.

The sample holds many counts of this clonotype. This chain links TRBV6-1 with TRBJ1-1; D call uncertain. This CDR3 region has 15 residues. The germline V gene has CDR1 MNHNS and CDR2 SASEGT. With 1 base removed from V and 4 bases from J, the gap between germline ends came to 13 bases. The CDR3: CASSEVASPLTEAFF. In DNA, the CDR3 is TGTGCCAGCAGTGAAGTTGCGTCGCCCCTCACTGAAGCTTTCTTT.

Ten or more counts support this clonotype. The chain links TRBV20-1 to TRBJ2-5; TRBD2 matches 11 bases. V lost 5 bases to trimming and J lost 2 bases; unmatched junction nucleotides: 7. The CDR3 is 15 residues long. The germline V gene encodes CDR1 DFQATT and CDR2 SNEGSKA (reference sequence). The CDR3 DNA reads TGCAGTGCTCCGACTAGCGGGGTATTTCAAGAGACCCAGTACTTC. Its translation is CSAPTSGVFQETQYF.

The V gene is TRBV5-1, the J gene TRBJ1-2; D may be TRBD1 (6 bases). The CDR3 is 14 amino acids. Germline V lookup: CDR1 SGHRS, CDR2 YFSETQ. Trimming shortened V by 1 base and J by 4 bases, and 11 bases separated the two germline ends. CDR3 sequence (DNA): TGCGCCAGCAGCTTGCTCGACAGGAGCTATGGCTACACCTTC. Encoded protein: CASSLLDRSYGYTF.

This clonotype was seen at least ten times. The chain is built from TRBV7-2 and TRBJ1-6, with D tentatively TRBD1 (6 bases). Between the trimmed V and J ends, which lost 5 bases and 10 bases, there was a span of 15 bases. Germline CDR1 and CDR2: SGHTA and FQGNSA. The CDR3 loop spans 14 amino acids. The CDR3 reads CASSDTGSRSPLHF. The DNA of the CDR3 is TGTGCCAGCAGCGACACAGGGAGTAGGTCACCCCTCCACTTT. The full variable domain, with the rest looked up from reference TRBV7-2 and TRBJ1-6, is GAGVSQSPSNKVTEKGKDVELRCDPISGHTALYWYRQSLGQGLEFLIYFQGNSAPDKSGLPSDRFSAERTGGSVSTLTIQRTQQEDSAVYLCASSDTGSRSPLHFGNGTRLTVT.

This clonotype was detected ten times or more. CDR3 region: CSVETGVYNEQFF. In nucleotides, the CDR3 is TGCAGCGTTGAGACAGGGGTGTACAATGAGCAGTTCTTC. The chain has TRBV29-1 and TRBJ2-1; 8 bases line up with TRBD1. Germline assignment: CDR1 SQVTM and CDR2 ANQGSEA. J was trimmed by 4 bases and V by 3 bases; bases with no gene match: 2. The CDR3 is made up of 13 amino acids.

Ten or more counts support this clonotype. The chain couples TRBV3-2 to TRBJ2-1; the DNA was not compared with TRBD1, the D call given in the table. TRBV3-2 is marked as a pseudogene. This CDR3 spans 14 amino acids. CDR3 sequence: CASTDTAPFNEQFF. CDR3 in DNA: TGTGCCAGCACAGACACGGCCCCTTTCAATGAGCAGTTCTTC.

In its sample, this clonotype was seen a few times. The genes are TRBV6-6 and TRBJ1-1; unclear D gene. The CDR3 has 14 amino acids. Trimming removed 2 bases from V and 2 bases from J, with 9 bases in between. From germline, CDR1 is MNHNY and CDR2 SVGAGI (reference sequence). The CDR3 coding sequence is TGTGCCAGCAGTTACCGGAACCTTAACACTGAAGCTTTCTTT. The encoded protein is CASSYRNLNTEAFF.

The rearrangement uses TRBV7-9 and TRBJ1-1; D unclear. This CDR3 region has 14 residues. From germline, CDR1 is SEHNR and CDR2 FQNEAQ (reference sequence). Trimming left V 5 bases short and J 1 base short, with 11 bases between. CDR3 region: CASSLTTGNTEAFF. The DNA of the CDR3 is TGTGCCAGCAGCCTAACTACGGGGAACACTGAAGCTTTCTTT.

This clonotype occurred a few times. This chain joins TRBV12-3 or TRBV12-4 and TRBJ2-2; possible D gene TRBD2, 6 bases. This CDR3 comprises 13 residues. V was shortened by 3 bases and J by 7 bases, with 9 bases between the two germline ends. The CDR3 DNA reads as TGTGCCAGCAGTTTTAAGGGAGGCGGGGAGCTGTTTTTT. This translates into CASSFKGGGELFF.

On this clonotype itself: A read error may explain this, as a much larger clone is one base away. The chain combines TRBV29-1 with TRBJ1-2, with a weak D call TRBD1 (6 bases). Germline loops: CDR1 SQVTM, CDR2 ANQGSEA. CDR3 length: 15 residues. The DNA of the CDR3 is TGCAGCGTTGAAGATCTGCCCAGGGGAAGGTATGGCCACACCTTC. Translating it yields CSVEDLPRGRYGHTF.

This clonotype was seen more than once but under ten times. The chain couples TRBV5-5 to TRBJ2-6; 7 nucleotides line up with TRBD1. V shed 2 bases and J 2 bases; nucleotides not matched to a gene: 4. Germline V gene lookup returns CDR1 SGHKS and CDR2 YYEKEE (reference sequence). The CDR3 length is 16 residues. The CDR3 here is CASSLNTGAGANVLTF. The CDR3 nucleotides read TGTGCCAGCAGCTTAAATACAGGGGCTGGGGCCAACGTCCTGACTTTC.

This clonotype occurred a few times. The chain links TRBV11-2 to TRBJ2-3; D tentatively fits TRBD1 or TRBD2 (5 bases each). The CDR3 contains 15 residues. From germline, CDR1 is SGHAT and CDR2 FQNNGV. Trimming stripped 5 bases from V and 4 bases from J, with 16 bases between. CDR3 nucleotides: TGTGCCAGCAGCCCTGTGGGGGTTCGACCAGATACGCAGTATTTT. This translates into CASSPVGVRPDTQYF.

The rearrangement joins TRBV30 to TRBJ1-5, with D maybe TRBD1 (6 bases). Germline V gene lookup returns CDR1 GTSNPN and CDR2 SVGIG (reference sequence). V shed 5 bases and J shed 1 base, with 9 bases lying between them. This CDR3 has 13 amino acids. The CDR3 bases are TGTGCCTGGGATACAGGGAGCAATCAGCCCCAGCATTTT. Encoded protein: CAWDTGSNQPQHF.

This clonotype occurred many times. The chain is built from TRBV29-1 and TRBJ1-5; D unresolved. The germline gives CDR1 SQVTM, CDR2 ANQGSEA. The CDR3 has 12 residues. With 4 bases removed from V and 0 bases from J, the gap between germline ends came to 4 bases. CDR3 sequence reads: CSVADSNQPQHF. CDR3 nucleotide sequence: TGCAGCGTTGCGGATAGCAATCAGCCCCAGCATTTT.

This clonotype occurred many times. The chain carries TRBV20-1 and TRBJ2-1; D possibly corresponds to TRBD1 (5 bases). Germline assignment: CDR1 DFQATT and CDR2 SNEGSKA (reference sequence). The CDR3 covers 12 residues. With 3 bases removed from V and 9 bases from J, the gap between germline ends came to 12 bases. The CDR3 sequence is CSARETVPEQFF. In DNA, the CDR3 is TGCAGTGCTAGGGAGACAGTCCCTGAGCAGTTCTTC.

This clonotype was detected many times. The chain is built from TRBV7-2 and TRBJ2-3; TRBD2 agrees at 9 bases. CDR3 size: 15 residues. Germline CDR1 SGHTA, CDR2 FQGNSA. The V gene end was trimmed by 5 bases and the J gene end by 3 bases; junction bases not matched to a gene: 6. The CDR3 sequence: CASSRNSGSTDTQYF. CDR3 nucleotide sequence: TGTGCCAGCAGCCGGAATAGCGGGAGTACAGATACGCAGTATTTT.